This entry describes one T cell receptor (beta chain). The antigen is undetermined. Primed by a sample-barcoded 5' primer and a J-beta primer mix, a second PCR proceeded for roughly 6 to 12 cycles. MiXCR, run by TCRdb on the 5' RACE reads, gives a single entry per CDR3 protein. The data contain around 990,000 distinct CDR3 sequences, around 27% of them singletons. CDR1 is MNHEY, CDR2 SVGEGT, per germline. The CDR3 has 14 amino acids. The germline V and J ends were trimmed by 2 bases and 9 bases, with 16 bases remaining between them. This record belongs to a study of blood T cells in healthy people across ages. Whole-study results and caveats: CMV status of donors was unknown, possibly confounding expanded clonotype changes.

This same sample was also part of a study on T cells of mothers and their children. According to that study: All extracted RNA went into cDNA synthesis, 1.5 ug per 15 ul. None of the identified T cell clones proved to be persistent microchimeric clones.

The chain recombines TRBV6-2 or TRBV6-3 with TRBJ1-1; D might be TRBD1 (6 bases). Sequenced input: blood. The sequence was obtained from a girl aged 2-10 years in good health. The CDR3 sequence is CASSYGRGPTQAFF. The DNA of the CDR3 is TGTGCCAGCAGTTACGGCAGGGGACCCACCCAAGCTTTCTTT.